A single sample gave rise to the 30 T cell receptor beta chains below, sequenced in a study of identical twins. TCRdb redid the calling of the 5' RACE reads with MiXCR, one entry per CDR3 protein. The data show some 1,700,000 distinct CDR3 sequences, under 35% seen once. Sequenced: cord blood. The receptors stem from a newborn girl in good health.

This clonotype has only a few counts. The chain has TRBV27 and TRBJ2-7, with a possible D match to TRBD2 (7 bases). This CDR3 is 16 amino acids long. Trimming took 2 bases from V and 0 from J, leaving 14 bases between them. Germline V lookup: CDR1 MNHEY, CDR2 SMNVEV (reference sequence). In DNA form, the CDR3 reads TGTGCCAGCAGTTTAAAAGGCGGGGGCCGCTCCTACGAGCAGTACTTC. Translated, it gives CASSLKGGGRSYEQYF.

This clonotype appeared many times. The chain is built from TRBV10-3 and TRBJ2-3, with 8 bases aligning to TRBD2. The CDR3 has 12 residues. CDR1 and CDR2 (germline): ENHRY, SYGVKD. V trimming: 6 bases; J trimming: 5 bases; junction bases outside the gene matches: 1. The CDR3 region is CAISLAGDTQYF. The DNA for the CDR3 is TGTGCCATCAGCCTAGCGGGAGATACGCAGTATTTT.

Here the CDR3 DNA reads TGCAGTGCTAGGCTAGCGGGGGCCCTAGCCAAAAACATTCAGTACTTC. Amino acids: CSARLAGALAKNIQYF. The chain couples TRBV20-1 to TRBJ2-4; TRBD2 matches 10 bases. From germline, CDR1 is DFQATT and CDR2 SNEGSKA (reference sequence). This CDR3 comprises 16 residues. The V gene end was trimmed by 3 bases and the J gene end by 0 bases; junction bases not matched to a gene: 5.

The chain couples TRBV27 to TRBJ2-4; D is perhaps TRBD2 (5 bases). The CDR3 length is 15 residues. V lost 4 bases and J 4 bases, leaving 14 bases between the germline ends. Germline V gene lookup returns CDR1 MNHEY and CDR2 SMNVEV (reference sequence). CDR3 in DNA: TGTGCCAGCAGTTCACAGACTCGGGGAAAAAACATTCAGTACTTC. Translating it yields CASSSQTRGKNIQYF.

The CDR3 coding sequence is TGTGCCAGCAGCCAAGAGGAGACTAGCGGGAGGGGTGAGCAGTTCTTC. This translates into CASSQEETSGRGEQFF. The V call is TRBV4-2, the J call TRBJ2-1; 14 bases fit TRBD2. After removal of 0 bases from V and 9 bases from J, the junction contained 4 bases not matched to a gene. This CDR3 is built from 16 residues. Germline CDR1 and CDR2: LGHNA and YNFKEQ.

This chain joins TRBV11-2 and TRBJ1-2; 10 bases match TRBD1. The length of the CDR3 is 16 residues. Germline V gene sequence: CDR1 SGHAT, CDR2 FQNNGV. Germline trimming cut 4 bases from V and 4 bases from J; bases unmatched to any gene: 9. The CDR3 is CASSSTKTGGGYGYTF. The CDR3 coding sequence is TGTGCCAGCAGCTCAACAAAGACAGGGGGCGGCTATGGCTACACCTTC.

This clonotype has only a few counts. V is TRBV10-3 and J is TRBJ2-3, with 8 bases lining up with TRBD2. CDR1 and CDR2 (germline): ENHRY, SYGVKD. The CDR3 covers 19 residues. The J segment lost 2 bases and the V segment lost 3 bases, leaving 16 bases of the junction unmatched. CDR3 sequence: CAISEFGRGGPLTTDTQYF. In DNA, the CDR3 is TGTGCCATCAGTGAATTCGGTCGGGGGGGTCCACTGACCACAGATACGCAGTATTTT.

This clonotype was found many times. V is TRBV6-1 and J is TRBJ2-7; 12 bases are shared with TRBD2. Germline-derived CDR1 and CDR2 are MNHNS and SASEGT. This CDR3 comprises 13 residues. The V gene end was trimmed by 7 bases and the J gene end by 6 bases; junction bases not matched to a gene: 4. The CDR3 protein is CASIPGLAGEQYF. CDR3 nucleotide sequence: TGTGCCAGCATTCCGGGACTAGCGGGCGAGCAGTACTTC.

This chain links TRBV4-2 with TRBJ2-1, with 9 bases lining up with TRBD2. V shed 4 bases, J shed 5 bases, and the junction held 9 bases outside the gene matches. CDR3 length: 16 amino acids. The V gene's germline CDR1 is LGHNA and CDR2 YNFKEQ. CDR3 loop: CASSLRRRGGHNEQFF. The CDR3 bases are TGTGCCAGCAGCCTAAGACGGCGGGGGGGCCACAATGAGCAGTTCTTC.

The V gene is TRBV10-3, the J gene TRBJ2-1, with D perhaps matching TRBD1 (6 bases). Germline-derived CDR1 and CDR2 are ENHRY and SYGVKD. Trimming cost V 3 bases and J 6 bases, with 12 bases left between them. The length of the CDR3 is 14 residues. Here the CDR3 DNA reads TGTGCCATCAGTGATCCCACACAGGGCAATGAGCAGTTCTTC. Translating it yields CAISDPTQGNEQFF.

The chain is built from TRBV3-1 and TRBJ2-5, with 8 bases aligning to TRBD1. Germline V lookup: CDR1 LGHDT, CDR2 YNNKEL (reference sequence). This CDR3 comprises 16 residues. After removal of 7 bases from V and 2 bases from J, the junction contained 12 bases not matched to a gene. CDR3 sequence: CASIPGQDALQETQYF. The CDR3 DNA follows: TGTGCCAGCATTCCGGGACAGGACGCTTTACAAGAGACCCAGTACTTC.

The V and J genes are TRBV29-1 and TRBJ1-2; 9 positions agree with TRBD1. This CDR3 has 15 amino acids. Losses at the gene ends were 0 bases for V and 5 bases for J; bases not matched to a gene: 7. Germline V gene sequence: CDR1 SQVTM, CDR2 ANQGSEA. The CDR3 spells CSVEDLGGQGYGYTF. CDR3 DNA sequence: TGCAGCGTTGAAGACCTTGGGGGACAGGGTTATGGCTACACCTTC.

As for this clonotype: A read error may produce the germline difference seen at one junction end. The chain couples TRBV6-5 to TRBJ2-3; 8 nucleotides agree with TRBD1. Germline V CDR1 and CDR2: MNHEY, SVGAGI. This CDR3 is 14 amino acids long. The DNA for the CDR3 is TGTGCCAGCACCCAAAACAGGGGGGCAGATGCGCAGTATTTT. Translating gives CASTQNRGADAQYF.

The gene calls are TRBV7-9 and TRBJ2-5; D is possibly TRBD1 (5 bases). The assigned J gene may be wrong: the sequence end matches TRBJ2-7 better. The CDR3 runs to 15 residues. CDR1 is SEHNR and CDR2 is FQNEAQ in the germline V gene (reference sequence). The CDR3 reads CASTERRAGQYEQYF. In DNA form, the CDR3 reads TGTGCCAGCACCGAGAGAAGGGCAGGGCAGTACGAGCAGTACTTC.

The V and J genes are TRBV11-2 and TRBJ2-7; D tentatively fits TRBD1 or TRBD2 (5 bases each). V was cut by 9 bases and J by 7 bases, with 19 bases left in between. Looked up from germline, CDR1 is SGHAT and CDR2 is FQNNGV. The CDR3 runs to 13 residues. The CDR3 region is CARGGREFREQYF. The CDR3 region has the DNA TGTGCCAGGGGCGGCAGGGAGTTTCGGGAGCAGTACTTC.

This clonotype was counted a few times. J is TRBJ1-2 and V is TRBV7-8; TRBD1 is a possible D gene (6 bases). From germline, CDR1 is SGHVS and CDR2 FQNEAQ. This CDR3 is 14 amino acids long. V shed 2 bases and J shed 6 bases, with 13 bases lying between them. This CDR3 reads CASSLPGRGDGYTF. The CDR3, as DNA: TGTGCCAGCAGCTTACCGGGCAGGGGAGATGGCTACACCTTC.

This clonotype has just a few counts. CDR3 sequence: CASSQDLNPQYF. In DNA form, the CDR3 reads TGTGCCAGCAGCCAAGATCTGAACCCGCAGTACTTC. This chain uses TRBV4-2 with TRBJ2-7; D unresolved. Germline V gene data show CDR1 as LGHNA and CDR2 as YNFKEQ. CDR3 size: 12 residues. The V and J ends lost 0 bases and 9 bases respectively, with 9 bases between them.

This chain connects TRBV21-1 to TRBJ2-2; the D call TRBD1 from the table was never checked on the DNA. TRBV21-1 represents a pseudogene. This CDR3 spans 15 amino acids. The CDR3 nucleotides read TGTGCCAGCAGCAAAGGGACAGGGGAATCGGGGGAGCTGTTTTTT. This sequence encodes CASSKGTGESGELFF.

This chain uses TRBV11-2 with TRBJ1-1; 12 bases fit TRBD1. The V gene end was trimmed by 3 bases and the J gene end by 4 bases; junction bases not matched to a gene: 6. The CDR3 is 16 residues long. CDR1 is SGHAT, CDR2 FQNNGV, per germline. CDR3 nucleotides: TGTGCCAGCAGCTTGCCGGGACAGGGGGCGAGCACTGAAGCTTTCTTT. Translation: CASSLPGQGASTEAFF.

This clonotype appeared a few times. This rearrangement joins TRBV27 to TRBJ2-3, with TRBD2 as a possible D gene (5 bases). V lost 8 bases and J 6 bases, leaving 15 bases between the germline ends. This CDR3 region has 13 residues. Germline V lookup: CDR1 MNHEY, CDR2 SMNVEV (reference sequence). CDR3: CASGGPVLDTQYF. The CDR3 DNA reads as TGTGCCAGCGGAGGACCTGTGTTGGATACGCAGTATTTT.

This clonotype occurred a few times. The chain recombines TRBV4-1 with TRBJ2-1, with 9 bases aligning to TRBD2. The trim removed 0 bases at V and 5 bases at J, leaving 8 bases unmatched. CDR1 and CDR2 from the germline V gene are MGHRA and YSYEKL. CDR3 length equals 17 residues. In nucleotides, the CDR3 is TGCGCCAGCAGCCAAGATTCCCTAGCGGGAAAACACAATGAGCAGTTCTTC. The encoded protein is CASSQDSLAGKHNEQFF.

The gene calls are TRBV6-1 and TRBJ1-1; 8 nucleotides match TRBD1. This CDR3 contains 16 residues. The V gene end was trimmed by 4 bases and the J gene end by 4 bases; junction bases not matched to a gene: 11. Germline CDR1 is MNHNS and CDR2 is SASEGT. The CDR3 sequence: CASSARRTGITTEAFF. As DNA, the CDR3 is TGTGCCAGCAGTGCCCGGCGGACAGGGATTACCACTGAAGCTTTCTTT.

A remark on this clonotype: A much larger clone lies one base from this, so it may be a read error. J is TRBJ2-7 and V is TRBV12-3 or TRBV12-4; D is undetermined. The CDR3 runs 12 residues. Between the trimmed V and J ends, which lost 4 bases and 9 bases, there was a span of 13 bases. This CDR3 is CASSYSATGQYF. The CDR3 DNA sequence: TGTGCCAGCAGTTATTCAGCTACCGGGCAGTACTTC.

The V and J genes are TRBV25-1 and TRBJ1-2; D perhaps matches TRBD1 (6 bases). The V end was cut by 4 bases, the J end by 0 bases, with 12 bases between. Germline CDR1 MGHDK, CDR2 SYGVNS. This CDR3 is 15 amino acids long. This CDR3 is CASSVDSLSNYGYTF. In DNA, the CDR3 is TGTGCCAGCAGTGTGGACAGCCTATCTAACTATGGCTACACCTTC.

CDR3 amino acids: CASSYSAASSYEQYF. In nucleotides, the CDR3 is TGTGCCAGCAGTTACTCTGCGGCGAGCTCCTACGAGCAGTACTTC. V and J are TRBV6-5 and TRBJ2-7; no firm D call. Germline loops: CDR1 MNHEY, CDR2 SVGAGI. CDR3 length equals 15 residues. Between the trimmed V and J ends, which lost 0 bases and 0 bases, there was a span of 9 bases.

This clonotype was recorded only once. The chain uses TRBV5-6 and TRBJ2-1; 7 nucleotides line up with TRBD1. The CDR3 runs to 17 residues. Trimming at V came to 4 bases and at J to 3 bases, leaving 13 bases not matched to a gene. Germline CDR1 reads SGHDT; CDR2 reads YYEEEE. The CDR3 nucleotides are TGTGCCAGCAGCCCAAACTGGATATGGACAGGCTACAATGAGCAGTTCTTC. It is translated as CASSPNWIWTGYNEQFF.

Ten or more counts support this clonotype. The chain carries TRBV28 and TRBJ2-1; D remains ambiguous. CDR1 and CDR2 (germline): MDHEN, SYDVKM. The CDR3 is 11 residues long. With 5 bases removed from V and 8 bases from J, the gap between germline ends came to 7 bases. The CDR3 DNA is TGTGCCAGCAGTCTAGAGCATGAGCAGTTCTTC. Translated: CASSLEHEQFF.

A word on this clonotype: A much more abundant neighbour one base away suggests this may be a read error. The chain has TRBV4-2 and TRBJ2-1; 8 bases are a match to TRBD1. From germline, CDR1 is LGHNA and CDR2 YNFKEQ. V dropped 0 bases and J dropped 10; count of bases not matched to a gene: 11. The CDR3 covers 16 residues. CDR3 nucleotides: TGTGCCAGCAGCCAAGAAACAGGGGGGAGCTCCTACGAGCAGTTCTTC. Translation: CASSQETGGSSYEQFF.

The chain couples TRBV10-3 to TRBJ1-1; 8 nucleotides line up with TRBD1. The CDR3 runs 14 residues. From germline, CDR1 is ENHRY and CDR2 SYGVKD. J was trimmed by 0 bases and V by 7 bases; bases with no gene match: 4. CDR3 residues: CAIMAGGMNTEAFF. The CDR3 DNA reads as TGTGCCATCATGGCAGGGGGCATGAACACTGAAGCTTTCTTT.

A few counts support this clonotype. The rearrangement links TRBV7-2 to TRBJ1-4, with D unclear. Between the trimmed V and J ends, which lost 3 bases and 8 bases, there was a span of 25 bases. This CDR3 is built from 18 residues. Germline lookup yields CDR1 SGHTA and CDR2 FQGNSA. CDR3 bases: TGTGCCAGCAGCTTCAAAATACACCCGCAGTCCTCGTGGGAAAAACTGTTTTTT. Its translation is CASSFKIHPQSSWEKLFF.